What follows describes a single TCR beta chain. Antigen specificity is unknown. The sample originates from a study of memory CD4+ T cells and cytomegalovirus serostatus. Study in general: Of the healthy Belgian adults, 9 or 10 were CMV seropositive and 24 seronegative. Study findings and constraints: Suggested: most of the CMV-linked TCR signature lies in CD4+ memory cells. Of more than 150 reported CMV TCRbeta sequences, some 70 were found in memory CD4+ repertoires.

The J segment lost 5 bases and the V segment lost 4 bases, leaving 16 bases of the junction unmatched. The CDR3 has 19 amino acids. In germline, CDR1 is LGHNA, CDR2 YSLEER. The sort gate was single viable CD3+CD4+CD8-CD45RO+ cells for memory CD4+ T cells. Sequenced by immunoSEQ multiplex PCR; TCRdb stores in-frame clones only, minus some. The table records about 52,000 clones, about four fifths of them present only once. The TCR sequence derives from an adult in good health and CMV-seropositive. Material for sequencing was memory CD4+ T cells from blood. The rearrangement uses TRBV4-3 and TRBJ2-1, with TRBD2 matching 11 bases. The DNA for the CDR3 is TGCGCCAGCAGCCGACAGTTGACTAGCGGGGACGGGACCCACAATGAGCAGTTCTTC. It translates to CASSRQLTSGDGTHNEQFF.